This is a list of T cell receptor beta chains from one sample in a study of T cells in localized non-small cell lung cancer. Sequencing used immunoSEQ multiplex PCR; TCRdb keeps in-frame clones, though not all of them. Among about 59,000 clones listed, just over 90% were seen once. The sample in question was peripheral blood, obtained before any cancer treatment. The receptors stem from a man between 40 and 70 years old with stage I lung adenocarcinoma. CDR3s include the opening cysteine and the closing phenylalanine or tryptophan. The order of the fields is J gene, D gene, V gene, clone size, CDR3 DNA, CDR3 protein. A D gene is named only where the DNA matches it firmly. The size entry is marked missing in some rows and otherwise reads once, few, many or a size class.

TRBJ2-4,.,TRBV28,once,TGTGCCAGCAGAGCGAGAGGGGTAGCCAAAAACATTCAGTACTTC,CASRARGVAKNIQYF
TRBJ2-5,.,TRBV5-1,.,TGCGCCAGCAGCCCTGGGACGACCGAGACCCAGTACTTC,CASSPGTTETQYF
TRBJ1-1,.,TRBV27,.,TGTGCCAGCAGTTTTAGGGTCGGTTTCACTGAAGCTTTCTTT,CASSFRVGFTEAFF
TRBJ2-4,TRBD1,TRBV5-6,.,TGTGCCAGCAGCCAAGGGACAGTAAAGTACTTC,CASSQGTVKYF
TRBJ2-1,.,TRBV19,once,TGTGCCAGTAGGCCCCCGGGGACGCTCTACAATGAGCAGTTCTTC,CASRPPGTLYNEQFF
TRBJ2-1,.,TRBV6-7,.,TGTGCCAGCAGTTACGCCGAGCCTAGACTAAATGAGCAGTTCTTC,CASSYAEPRLNEQFF
TRBJ2-3,.,TRBV5-1,.,TGCGCCAGCAGCTTTGACATGCTCACAGATACGCAGTATTTT,CASSFDMLTDTQYF
TRBJ2-1,.,TRBV29-1,.,TGCAGCGTTGGAGAGGGGTACAATGAGCAGTTCTTC,CSVGEGYNEQFF
TRBJ2-7,TRBD2,TRBV13,.,TGTGCCAGCAGCGCGGCGATAGCGGGAGGGGACGAGCAGTACTTC,CASSAAIAGGDEQYF
TRBJ2-2,TRBD1,TRBV7-2,.,TGTGCCAGCAGCCCTGCAAAGACAGGGCGGTGGGAGCTGTTTTTT,CASSPAKTGRWELFF
TRBJ1-5,TRBD1,TRBV28,.,TGTGCCAGCAGTTTGATTGGGACAGGGGCGGATCAGCCCCAGCATTTT,CASSLIGTGADQPQHF
TRBJ2-1,TRBD2,TRBV7-2,once,TGTGCCAGCAGCGCCGACGGGACTAGCTACAATGAGCAGTTCTTC,CASSADGTSYNEQFF
TRBJ2-7,TRBD2,TRBV6-6,.,TGTGCCACAGGGGCTAGCGGGGGGGGCCTCTACGAGCAGTACTTC,CATGASGGGLYEQYF
TRBJ2-6,TRBD1,TRBV7-9,.,TGTGCCAGCAGCTTAGGGGACAGCCACTCTGGGGCCAACGTCCTGACTTTC,CASSLGDSHSGANVLTF
TRBJ2-1,.,TRBV29-1,.,TGCAGCGTTGGGGCTCAGGCGGGTGGGTACAATGAGCAGTTCTTC,CSVGAQAGGYNEQFF
TRBJ2-7,.,TRBV7-2,once,TGTGCCAGCAGCTTAGTACTTGCAGCGACCTACGAGCAGTACTTC,CASSLVLAATYEQYF
TRBJ2-7,TRBD1,TRBV5-1,.,TGCGCCAGCAGCAAGGACAGGGGATATTACGAGCAGTACTTC,CASSKDRGYYEQYF
TRBJ2-3,.,TRBV7-9,few,TGTGCCAGCAGCTTCGCGGGGGCGGGCACAGATACGCAGTATTTT,CASSFAGAGTDTQYF
TRBJ2-3,.,TRBV5-1,.,TGCGCCAGCAGCTCACCCCTCCCTTCGCGGATGGCAGTTGGGCGGCGGGCCGATACGCAGTATTTT,CASSSPLPSRMAVGRRADTQYF
TRBJ2-5,.,TRBV18,.,TGTGCCAGCTCATCCCCGAGGGCCCAAGAGACCCAGTACTTC,CASSSPRAQETQYF
TRBJ1-1,TRBD1,TRBV14,few,TGTGCCAGCAGCCAAAATTGGGGACAGGGCGACACTGAAGCTTTCTTT,CASSQNWGQGDTEAFF
TRBJ2-1,TRBD2,TRBV6-6,.,TGTGCCAGCAGTTATACTAGCGGATCATGGGACAATGAGCAGTTCTTC,CASSYTSGSWDNEQFF
TRBJ2-3,TRBD1,TRBV9,.,TGTGCCAGCAGCGGACAGGGTAGAGATACGCAGTATTTT,CASSGQGRDTQYF
TRBJ1-3,TRBD1,TRBV28,.,TGTGCCAGCGCCCAAACTCGGGACAGGCCTTCTGGAAACACCATATATTTT,CASAQTRDRPSGNTIYF
TRBJ1-2,.,TRBV6-5,.,TGTGCCAGCAGTTACAGGGCGGCGGAGGGCTACACCTTC,CASSYRAAEGYTF
TRBJ2-2,.,TRBV13,few,TGTGCCAGCAGCTTATCCCCAGGGCTGTCGACCGGGGAGCTGTTTTTT,CASSLSPGLSTGELFF
TRBJ2-2,TRBD2,TRBV5-1,few,TGCGCCAGCAGCCTGACTAGCCGGGTTACCAGGAACACCGGGGAGCTGTTTTTT,CASSLTSRVTRNTGELFF
TRBJ1-2,.,TRBV6-1,once,TGTGCCAGCAGTGAAGGACCGCGAGCTAACTATGGCTACACCTTC,CASSEGPRANYGYTF
TRBJ2-1,TRBD2,TRBV4-1,.,TGCGCCAGCAGCGTAGCGGGAGGTACCTACAATGAGCAGTTCTTC,CASSVAGGTYNEQFF
TRBJ2-2,.,TRBV7-8,.,TGTGCCAGCAGCAGGGGGAGAACGAACACCGGGGAGCTGTTTTTT,CASSRGRTNTGELFF
TRBJ2-7,.,TRBV5-6,.,TGTGCCAGCAGCTTGGCACACCGGAGCTCCTACGAGCAGTACTTC,CASSLAHRSSYEQYF
TRBJ2-7,.,TRBV25-1,.,TGTGCCAGCAGAGACAGGAGCTCCTACGAGCAGTACTTC,CASRDRSSYEQYF
TRBJ2-7,TRBD1,TRBV29-1,.,TGCAGCGTTGTAGGGGGTACAGGGGTTGTGACCTACGAGCAGTACTTC,CSVVGGTGVVTYEQYF
TRBJ2-7,TRBD1,TRBV5-6,few,TGTGCCAGCAGCTTGACAGGGGGCCCCACAGCGTACGAGCAGTACTTC,CASSLTGGPTAYEQYF
TRBJ1-2,TRBD1,TRBV28,.,TGTGCCAGCAGCAAGACCCGGGACAGGGAGTCCTATGGCTACACCTTC,CASSKTRDRESYGYTF
TRBJ1-4,.,TRBV18,.,TGTGCCAGCTCAGGGAAAACAACTAATGAAAAACTGTTTTTT,CASSGKTTNEKLFF
TRBJ2-1,.,TRBV9,once,TGTGCCAGCAGTGCACATTCACAGGTTGGGAGCTCCTACAATGAGCAGTTCTTC,CASSAHSQVGSSYNEQFF
TRBJ2-1,TRBD2,TRBV15,.,TGTGCCACCAGCCCCAGGGCTAGCGGGAAGGTGCAGTTCTTC,CATSPRASGKVQFF
TRBJ2-1,TRBD1,TRBV11-3,.,TGTGCCAGCAGCCCTGGACAGGGAGGAAATGAGCAGTTCTTC,CASSPGQGGNEQFF
TRBJ2-1,TRBD1,TRBV7-9,.,TGTGCCAGCAGCGGACAGGGGTTGTGGTCCTACAATGAGCAGTTCTTC,CASSGQGLWSYNEQFF
TRBJ1-2,.,TRBV29-1,once,TGCAGCGTTGAAGCGGGGGATGGCTACACCTTC,CSVEAGDGYTF
TRBJ1-2,.,TRBV10-3,.,TGTGCCATCAGGGACAGCGAACATTACACCTTC,CAIRDSEHYTF
TRBJ1-1,.,TRBV7-9,.,TGTGCCAGCAGCTTCAGTCAGGTCACTGAAGCTTTCTTT,CASSFSQVTEAFF
TRBJ1-2,.,TRBV6-5,few,TGTGCCAGCAGTTACTCGATTTTGGGCGAATCCTATGGCTACACCTTC,CASSYSILGESYGYTF
TRBJ2-7,.,TRBV1,.,TGCACCAGCAGTCCACCCGATTGCGGGGGAGTGTCCTACGAGCAGTACTTC,CTSSPPDCGGVSYEQYF
TRBJ2-6,.,TRBV7-6,.,TGTGCCAGCAGCTTAGCAGGGCACTCTGGGGCCAACGTCCTGACTTTC,CASSLAGHSGANVLTF